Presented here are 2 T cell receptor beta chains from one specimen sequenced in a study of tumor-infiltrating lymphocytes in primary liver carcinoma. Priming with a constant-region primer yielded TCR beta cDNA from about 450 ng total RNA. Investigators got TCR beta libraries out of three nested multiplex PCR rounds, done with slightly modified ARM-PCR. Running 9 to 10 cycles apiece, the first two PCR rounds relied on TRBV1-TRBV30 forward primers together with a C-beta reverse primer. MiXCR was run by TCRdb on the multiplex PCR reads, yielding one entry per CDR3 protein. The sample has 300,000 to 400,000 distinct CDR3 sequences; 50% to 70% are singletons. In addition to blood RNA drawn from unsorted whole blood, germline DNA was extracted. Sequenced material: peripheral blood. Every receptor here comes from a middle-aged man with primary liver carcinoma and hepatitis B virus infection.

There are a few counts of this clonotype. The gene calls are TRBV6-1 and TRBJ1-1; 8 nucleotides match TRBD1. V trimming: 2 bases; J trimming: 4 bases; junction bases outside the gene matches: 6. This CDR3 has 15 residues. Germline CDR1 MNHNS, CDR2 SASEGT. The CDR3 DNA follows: TGTGCCAGCAGTGAACAGGGGGCTTGGGGCACTGAAGCTTTCTTT. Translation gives CASSEQGAWGTEAFF.

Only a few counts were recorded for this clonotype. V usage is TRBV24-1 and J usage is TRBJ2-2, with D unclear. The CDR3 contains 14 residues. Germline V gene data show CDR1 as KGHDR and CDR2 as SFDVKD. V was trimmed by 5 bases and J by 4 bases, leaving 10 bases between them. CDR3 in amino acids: CATSGRWPTGELFF. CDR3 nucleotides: TGTGCCACCAGTGGCCGGTGGCCCACCGGGGAGCTGTTTTTT.